This entry describes one T cell receptor beta chain. No antigen is known for it. V was pared by 2 bases and J by 4 bases, with 8 bases between. There are 14 residues in the CDR3. The germline V gene encodes CDR1 MGHDK and CDR2 SYGVNS. This specimen belongs to a study of shared clonotypes between healthy human individuals. Study-wide results and limits: Non-shared clonotypes had lower generation probabilities than those shared by all four donors.

The data were produced by immunoSEQ multiplex PCR, yet TCRdb's version contains in-frame clones alone and is incomplete. Among about 2,200,000 clones listed, just over 90% were seen once. Only CD45RO-negative cells positively selected for CCR7 counted as naive CD8 cells, so terminally differentiated effector memory CD45RA+ cells were excluded. Sequencing was carried out using naive CD8+ T cells from PBMCs. J is TRBJ2-2 and V is TRBV25-1, with D possibly being TRBD1 or TRBD2 (5 bases each). The receptor's source is a man younger than 35 in good health. Some clones in this sample may be carry-over from other donors' samples. The CDR3 reads CASSEGGFTGELFF. CDR3 bases: TGTGCCAGCAGTGAAGGGGGTTTCACCGGGGAGCTGTTTTTT.